The next 22 T cell receptor beta chains were all read from a single sample in a study of cytotoxic CD8 clonotypes in ibrutinib-treated CLL. Produced via immunoSEQ multiplex PCR; TCRdb's table is partial and in-frame only. The sample lists about 160,000 clones, roughly 86% occurring once. The sample here was PBMCs, taken after 12 months of ibrutinib treatment. These receptors were collected from a human donor with chronic lymphocytic leukemia.

The chain links TRBV19 to TRBJ2-1; a possible D gene is TRBD2 (7 bases). The germline gives CDR1 LNHDA, CDR2 SQIVND (reference sequence). The ends were cut back, 10 bases at V and 5 bases at J, with 12 bases in the middle. CDR3 length: 12 residues. The CDR3 DNA follows: TGTGCCACCCGGGGGGCAGACAATGAGCAGTTCTTC. Amino acids: CATRGADNEQFF.

The count of this clone is one. This rearrangement joins TRBV5-1 to TRBJ1-4; 8 positions agree with TRBD1. Germline CDR1 and CDR2: SGHRS and YFSETQ. The CDR3 sequence is 13 residues long. With 4 bases clipped from V and 6 bases from J, the junction kept 2 bases outside the gene matches. The CDR3 bases are TGCGCCAGCAGCAGACAGGGGTATGAAAAACTGTTTTTT. It specifies CASSRQGYEKLFF.

The CDR3: CASMRGLTVTEAFF. The DNA for the CDR3 is TGTGCCAGTATGCGGGGACTGACGGTCACTGAAGCTTTCTTT. The V and J genes are TRBV19 and TRBJ1-1; possible D gene TRBD1, 5 bases. Trimming shortened V by 7 bases and J by 4 bases, and 16 bases separated the two germline ends. Germline V gene data show CDR1 as LNHDA and CDR2 as SQIVND (reference sequence). This CDR3 comprises 14 residues.

This chain joins TRBV4-1 and TRBJ2-2; D is possibly TRBD1 (6 bases). This CDR3 is 16 amino acids long. The germline V and J ends were trimmed by 0 bases and 8 bases, with 16 bases remaining between them. The V gene's germline CDR1 is MGHRA and CDR2 YSYEKL. CDR3 bases: TGCGCCAGCAGCCAAGATGGGGGCAGGCGAAGGGGGGAGCTGTTTTTT. Translation gives CASSQDGGRRRGELFF.

This clone was observed once. V usage is TRBV6-5 and J usage is TRBJ1-6, with 7 nucleotides matching TRBD1. Germline-derived CDR1 and CDR2 are MNHEY and SVGAGI. There are 15 residues in the CDR3. V lost 0 bases and J lost 9; bases outside the gene matches: 5. CDR3 region: CASSYSSSGGSPLHF. DNA for the CDR3: TGTGCCAGCAGTTACTCGAGTTCAGGGGGTTCACCCCTCCACTTT.

This clone appeared a few times. The CDR3: CASSRTTGLGQPQHF. The CDR3 region has the DNA TGCGCCAGCAGCCGAACGACAGGGTTAGGCCAGCCCCAGCATTTT. The gene calls are TRBV4-1 and TRBJ1-5, with 7 bases aligning to TRBD1. Germline V CDR1 and CDR2: MGHRA, YSYEKL. The CDR3 is made up of 15 amino acids. With V trimmed by 4 bases and J by 7 bases, 10 bases remained unmatched.

V is TRBV5-4 and J is TRBJ1-3; D remains unclear. The V end lost 2 bases, the J end lost 4 bases, and 4 bases lay between the germline ends. Germline V lookup: CDR1 SGHNT, CDR2 YYREEE (reference sequence). This CDR3 is built from 12 residues. The CDR3 DNA follows: TGTGCCAGCAGCTTCCAGGGAAACACCATATATTTT. The encoded protein is CASSFQGNTIYF.

CDR3 region: CASSYSADNQPQHF. DNA for the CDR3: TGTGCCAGCAGTTACTCGGCAGATAATCAGCCCCAGCATTTT. The chain joins TRBV6-5 to TRBJ1-5; D remains unclear. V lost 0 bases, J lost 4 bases, and 7 bases lay in between. The CDR3 length is 14 residues. Germline CDR1 is MNHEY and CDR2 is SVGAGI.

V gene TRBV5-1 combines with J gene TRBJ2-3; TRBD2 agrees at 7 bases. Germline trimming cut 1 base from V and 2 bases from J; bases unmatched to any gene: 7. Germline values: CDR1 SGHRS, CDR2 YFSETQ. The CDR3 totals 16 residues. The CDR3 loop is CASSLSGGRTTDTQYF. The CDR3, as DNA: TGCGCCAGCAGCTTGTCCGGGGGGAGGACCACAGATACGCAGTATTTT.

The chain uses TRBV6-1 and TRBJ2-1; weak D call: TRBD2 (6 bases). Between the trimmed V and J ends, which lost 5 bases and 0 bases, there was a span of 11 bases. In germline, CDR1 is MNHNS, CDR2 SASEGT. This CDR3 is built from 15 residues. The CDR3 here is CASSTGTSSYNEQFF. The CDR3, as DNA: TGTGCCAGCAGTACCGGGACTTCCTCCTACAATGAGCAGTTCTTC.

This clone was recorded a few times. The rearrangement uses TRBV19 and TRBJ2-7; D perhaps matches TRBD2 (6 bases). V lost 9 bases and J lost 5, with 14 bases in between. Germline CDR1 and CDR2: LNHDA and SQIVND (reference sequence). This CDR3 region has 12 residues. CDR3 nucleotide sequence: TGTGCCAGCAGCCTTGGAGGGAACGAGCAGTACTTC. Translation gives CASSLGGNEQYF. Full variable domain (missing parts from reference TRBV19 and TRBJ2-7): DGGITQSPKYLFRKEGQNVTLSCEQNLNHDAMYWYRQDPGQGLRLIYYSQIVNDFQKGDIAEGYSVSREKKESFPLTVTSAQKNPTAFYLCASSLGGNEQYFGPGTRLTVT.

The rearrangement uses TRBV7-8 and TRBJ2-3; D may be TRBD2 (5 bases). Germline V gene data show CDR1 as SGHVS and CDR2 as FQNEAQ. The CDR3 consists of 14 residues. V lost 6 bases and J lost 0, with 10 bases in between. The CDR3 region is CASSHRLSTDTQYF. CDR3 DNA: TGTGCCAGCAGTCATCGACTAAGCACAGATACGCAGTATTTT.

This clone was seen more than once but under ten times. The V call is TRBV2, the J call TRBJ1-1, with D perhaps TRBD1 (5 bases). This CDR3 region has 14 residues. Trimming took 7 bases from V and 4 from J, leaving 16 bases between them. CDR1 SNHLY and CDR2 FYNNEI come from the germline V gene. The chain's CDR3 is CASTQEQVRTEAFF. CDR3 DNA: TGTGCCAGCACCCAAGAACAGGTTCGCACTGAAGCTTTCTTT. Based on the CDR3 plus reference TRBV2 and TRBJ1-1, the full variable domain is EPEVTQTPSHQVTQMGQEVILRCVPISNHLYFYWYRQILGQKVEFLVSFYNNEISEKSEIFDDQFSVERPDGSNFTLKIRSTKLEDSAMYFCASTQEQVRTEAFFGQGTRLTVV.

The chain combines TRBV7-9 with TRBJ1-5; a weak D match, TRBD1 (5 bases). The CDR3 has 14 amino acids. Germline lookup yields CDR1 SEHNR and CDR2 FQNEAQ (reference sequence). V gave up 3 bases and J gave up 4 bases, with 10 bases separating them. CDR3 in amino acids: CASSFGDGNQPQHF. The CDR3 coding sequence is TGTGCCAGCAGCTTTGGGGACGGTAATCAGCCCCAGCATTTT.

The chain has TRBV14 and TRBJ2-3; unclear D gene. Germline-derived CDR1 and CDR2 are SGHDN and FVKESK. This CDR3 has 13 amino acids. V lost 2 bases and J 2 bases, leaving 5 bases between the germline ends. The CDR3 here is CASSQIATDTQYF. CDR3 DNA sequence: TGTGCCAGCAGCCAAATAGCCACAGATACGCAGTATTTT.

The J gene is TRBJ1-5, the V gene TRBV6-1, with a possible D match to TRBD1 (6 bases). This CDR3 region has 15 residues. From germline, CDR1 is MNHNS and CDR2 SASEGT. Between the trimmed V and J ends, which lost 0 bases and 5 bases, there was a span of 11 bases. CDR3 in DNA: TGTGCCAGCAGTGAAGCTGACAGGAGCTATCAGCCCCAGCATTTT. Protein: CASSEADRSYQPQHF.

The chain employs TRBV5-1 and TRBJ1-4; D gene ambiguous. The CDR3 is made up of 14 amino acids. Germline V gives CDR1 SGHRS, CDR2 YFSETQ. V was clipped by 4 bases and J by 6 bases, with 13 bases between them. CDR3 protein: CASSQIGLDEKLFF. CDR3 DNA: TGCGCCAGCAGCCAGATAGGACTAGATGAAAAACTGTTTTTT.

J is TRBJ2-2 and V is TRBV7-6; D perhaps matches TRBD2 (6 bases). Deletions cut 5 bases from V and 0 bases from J, with 13 bases between. CDR3 length equals 16 residues. The germline CDR1 and CDR2 sequences are SGHVS and FNYEAQ. CDR3 protein: CASSLRGTPNTGELFF. The CDR3 DNA reads as TGTGCCAGCAGCCTTCGAGGGACTCCGAACACCGGGGAGCTGTTTTTT.

This chain links TRBV6-4 with TRBJ2-5; a possible D gene is TRBD2 (6 bases). CDR1 and CDR2 from the germline V gene are MRHNA and SNTAGT. With 9 bases removed from V and 5 bases from J, the gap between germline ends came to 19 bases. This CDR3 has 14 residues. CDR3 residues: CARASWGETETQYF. The CDR3 coding sequence is TGTGCCAGGGCCTCCTGGGGGGAAACGGAGACCCAGTACTTC.

The V call is TRBV27, the J call TRBJ1-5; maybe TRBD1 (6 bases). The V and J ends lost 3 bases and 5 bases respectively, with 8 bases between them. CDR1 and CDR2 (germline): MNHEY, SMNVEV (reference sequence). The CDR3 has 13 amino acids. In DNA form, the CDR3 reads TGTGCCAGCAGTTTTAAGGGGGATCAGCCCCAGCATTTT. Its translation: CASSFKGDQPQHF.

This clone was detected a few times. Germline and junction disagree at one end, which may indicate a read error. The chain's CDR3 is CASSSGPAIRF. CDR3 in DNA: TGTGCCAGCAGCAGCGGGCCAGCCATCCGGTTT. The chain carries TRBV11-2 and TRBJ1-6; no clear D gene. CDR3 length: 11 amino acids. The germline CDR1 and CDR2 sequences are SGHAT and FQNNGV. Full variable domain (missing parts from reference TRBV11-2 and TRBJ1-6): EAGVAQSPRYKIIEKRQSVAFWCNPISGHATLYWYQQILGQGPKLLIQFQNNGVVDDSQLPKDRFSAERLKGVDSTLKIQPAKLEDSAVYLCASSSGPAIRFGNGTRLTVT.

The gene calls are TRBV9 and TRBJ1-5, with TRBD1 matching over 8 bases. The CDR3 loop spans 14 amino acids. The trim removed 0 bases at V and 9 bases at J, leaving 5 bases unmatched. CDR1 is SGDLS and CDR2 is YYNGEE in the germline V gene. The CDR3: CASSVDQGALPQHF. The CDR3 bases are TGTGCCAGCAGCGTAGATCAGGGGGCTTTGCCCCAGCATTTT. The full variable domain, its missing parts supplied by reference TRBV9 and TRBJ1-5, is DSGVTQTPKHLITATGQRVTLRCSPRSGDLSVYWYQQSLDQGLQFLIQYYNGEERAKGNILERFSAQQFPDLHSELNLSSLELGDSALYFCASSVDQGALPQHFGDGTRLSIL.